One and the same sample provided the 13 T cell receptor beta chains below, sequenced in a study of T cell clonality in common variable immunodeficiency. The data were produced by immunoSEQ multiplex PCR, yet TCRdb's version contains in-frame clones alone and is incomplete. This sample has about 52,000 clones and no singletons, with about 1.7% in the ten largest. Specimen: peripheral blood mononuclear cells. Receptors were obtained from a person aged 18-70 years in good health.

This clone was seen many times. The CDR3 goes on 3 residues after the read ends, and that part is filled in from the germline J gene. This chain connects TRBV6-1 to TRBJ2-5; TRBD1 agrees at 9 bases. Per germline, CDR1 MNHNS and CDR2 SASEGT. Germline trimming cut 8 bases from V and 6 bases from J; bases unmatched to any gene: 4. The CDR3 loop spans 12 amino acids. This CDR3 is CASGGQGKTQYF. The DNA read from the CDR3 is TGTGCCAGCGGTGGACAGGGGAAGACC.

This clone was picked up many times. The read terminates 3 residues before the CDR3 end, so the remaining end is supplied by the germline J gene. The rearrangement joins TRBV5-1 to TRBJ1-1; 10 bases are a match to TRBD1. The germline gives CDR1 SGHRS, CDR2 YFSETQ. The CDR3 runs to 16 residues. The junction had 9 bases not matched to a gene; V was cut back by 4 bases and J by 3 bases. The CDR3 is CASSPRLDRGDTEAFF. CDR3 DNA, as far as it was read: TGCGCCAGCAGCCCACGCCTGGACAGGGGGGACACTGAA.

This clone has at least ten counts. The read ends 3 residues early relative to the CDR3; the germline J gene fills the gap. The chain combines TRBV2 with TRBJ1-2; possibly TRBD1 for D (5 bases). Germline lookup yields CDR1 SNHLY and CDR2 FYNNEI. V was pared by 2 bases and J by 4 bases, with 8 bases between. The CDR3 is 13 amino acids. Incomplete CDR3 DNA: TGTGCCAGCAGTGAACAGGGTAGCTATGGC. Its translation is CASSEQGSYG. The CDR3 as a whole reads CASSEQGSYGYTF.

This clone was found many times. The CDR3 end lies 3 residues beyond the end of the read and is filled in from the germline J gene. The chain couples TRBV2 to TRBJ2-7, with 7 bases matching TRBD1. Germline trimming cut 6 bases from V and 3 bases from J; bases unmatched to any gene: 11. The CDR3 is 15 amino acids. CDR1 and CDR2 (germline): SNHLY, FYNNEI. The CDR3: CASRPNTGVGYEQYF. The covered CDR3 bases are TGTGCCAGCAGGCCAAATACAGGGGTCGGCTACGAG. Complete variable domain (other parts from reference TRBV2 and TRBJ2-7): EPEVTQTPSHQVTQMGQEVILRCVPISNHLYFYWYRQILGQKVEFLVSFYNNEISEKSEIFDDQFSVERPDGSNFTLKIRSTKLEDSAMYFCASRPNTGVGYEQYFGPGTRLTVT.

For this clone: The read ends 3 residues early relative to the CDR3; the germline J gene fills the gap. Distinct nucleotide sequences in the sample also encode this CDR3. This chain connects TRBV18 to TRBJ2-2, with D possibly TRBD1 on 6 matching bases. CDR1 is KGHSH, CDR2 LQKENI, per germline. The CDR3 loop spans 16 amino acids. CDR3 protein: CASSHNRGSTNEKLFF. The part of the CDR3 DNA that was read is TGTGCCAGCTCACATAATAGGGGGTCGACTAATGAAAAG.

The sample holds many counts of this clone. The read gets to within 3 residues of the CDR3 end, and the germline J gene fills in the rest. V usage is TRBV5-4 and J usage is TRBJ1-1, with TRBD1 matching over 7 bases. The CDR3 loop spans 16 amino acids. Germline CDR1 is SGHNT and CDR2 is YYREEE (reference sequence). The V gene end was trimmed by 7 bases and the J gene end by 0 bases; junction bases not matched to a gene: 12. CDR3 loop: CASVILGGGLNTEAFF. The sequenced CDR3 bases are TGTGCCAGCGTTATTCTCGGAGGGGGCCTGAACACTGAA.

This clone was seen ten or more times. The read terminates 3 residues ahead of where the CDR3 ends, so the germline J gene completes it. V and J are TRBV5-1 and TRBJ2-4; TRBD2 aligns across 8 bases. The V gene's germline CDR1 is SGHRS and CDR2 YFSETQ. V lost 1 base and J lost 0; bases outside the gene matches: 0. CDR3 length equals 15 residues. CDR3 loop: CASSLLAGAKNIQYF. Partial CDR3 DNA: TGCGCCAGCAGCTTGCTAGCGGGAGCCAAAAACATT.

To note about this clone: The CDR3 end is not reached by the read, which stops 3 residues before it; the germline J gene fills it in. The chain is built from TRBV7-2 and TRBJ1-2; perhaps TRBD1 as D (6 bases). The CDR3 is made up of 15 amino acids. Germline CDR1 is SGHTA and CDR2 is FQGNSA. The CDR3 spells CASSPGGGGKGDYTF. CDR3 DNA, as far as it was read: TGTGCCAGCAGCCCTGGGGGCGGAGGTAAGGGCGAC.

Points on this clone: The read halts 3 residues ahead of the CDR3 end, with the missing end drawn from the germline J gene. The V call is TRBV5-1, the J call TRBJ2-2, with D uncertain. Trimming removed 1 base from V and 2 bases from J, with 15 bases in between. Per the germline V gene, CDR1 is SGHRS and CDR2 is YFSETQ. CDR3 length: 17 residues. The CDR3 region is CASSLKSGTRNTGELFF. CDR3 DNA (partial): TGCGCCAGCAGCTTGAAATCTGGTACACGTAACACCGGGGAG.

This clone occurred many times. The read ends 3 residues before the CDR3 terminus; that terminus is restored from the germline J gene. The chain combines TRBV29-1 with TRBJ1-2; D is possibly TRBD1 (5 bases). The CDR3 consists of 15 residues. CDR1 is SQVTM and CDR2 is ANQGSEA in the germline V gene. V was trimmed by 0 bases and J by 1 base, leaving 12 bases between them. The CDR3 bases that were read are TGCAGCGTTGAAGATCCAGGCAGGGTTAACTATGGC. Translation gives CSVEDPGRVNYG. The entire CDR3 is CSVEDPGRVNYGYTF.

In this sample, this clone turned up many times. Read data end 3 residues before the CDR3 end; the end is taken from the germline J gene. The chain is built from TRBV14 and TRBJ1-4; 7 bases are a match to TRBD1. CDR1 and CDR2 (germline): SGHDN, FVKESK. The CDR3 spans 18 residues. The CDR3 bases that were read are TGTGCCAGCAGCCGGATACGGACAGGAAACTCTGGGGCCAACGTA. It codes for CASSRIRTGNSGANV. In full, the CDR3 is CASSRIRTGNSGANVLFF.

This clone was counted at least ten times. The CDR3 goes on 3 residues after the read ends, and that part is filled in from the germline J gene. V gene TRBV5-1 combines with J gene TRBJ2-5; possibly TRBD1 for D (5 bases). Germline-derived CDR1 and CDR2 are SGHRS and YFSETQ. V was shortened by 0 bases and J by 5 bases, with 5 bases between the two germline ends. CDR3 length: 12 amino acids. The part of the CDR3 DNA that was read is TGCGCCAGCAGCTTGGCAGGGGAGACC. Protein sequence: CASSLAGET. In full, the CDR3 is CASSLAGETQYF.

This clone showed up many times. The sequenced fragment ends 3 residues before the CDR3 boundary, so the rest is inferred from the germline J gene. J is TRBJ1-1 and V is TRBV20-1, with 7 bases lining up with TRBD1. Losses at the gene ends were 0 bases for V and 1 base for J; bases not matched to a gene: 11. The CDR3 contains 17 residues. Germline V gene sequence: CDR1 DFQATT, CDR2 SNEGSKA (reference sequence). CDR3 bases read: TGCAGTGCTAGAGATAGCATCAAGGGGGCTGGGAACACTGAA. Its protein is CSARDSIKGAGNTE. The full CDR3 reads CSARDSIKGAGNTEAFF.